This TCR beta chain was captured in a study of shared clonotypes between healthy human individuals. General study points: The study's rarefaction showed incomplete sorted-subset sequencing despite large depth. Researchers found naive subsets generally carried larger estimated richness than memory subsets.

The study drew all its donors from Caucasian adults living in Nashville, Tennessee. Turning to this clone: Its antigen remains unknown.

Germline trimming cut 8 bases from V and 6 bases from J; bases unmatched to any gene: 8. Germline assignment: CDR1 SNHLY and CDR2 FYNNEI. The CDR3 length is 15 residues. Execution of the assay was at deep level. Generated by immunoSEQ multiplex PCR, the TCRdb table keeps only in-frame clones and is missing some. The table has around 2.3 million clones, around 95% seen once. This clonotype was obtained from a man aged 18 to 29 in good health. The chain combines TRBV2 with TRBJ2-2; the match to TRBD1 covers 11 bases. The material sequenced was naive CD4+ T cells sorted from blood. Subset described: CD45RA+ positively selected. DNA of the CDR3: TGTGCCAGCGAGGACAGGGGGCTTCCCTCCGGGGAGCTGTTTTTT. As protein: CASEDRGLPSGELFF.